The entry that follows covers one T cell receptor (beta chain) sequence. The antigen is undetermined. This specimen belongs to a study of OX40 agonist ivuxolimab in advanced cancers. Study observations and caveats: Fewer expanded clones were found on average in CD4+ than in CD8+ T cells. By week 6 at 0.1 to 3.0 mg/kg, blood CD4+ and CD8+ T cells had expanded clonally.

The CDR3 consists of 14 residues. Germline V lookup: CDR1 MNHEY, CDR2 SMNVEV (reference sequence). J lost 4 bases, V lost 4 bases, and 2 bases had no gene match. Clones were read by immunoSEQ multiplex PCR, and TCRdb kept only the in-frame ones, dropping some. The data hold around 38,000 clones, with roughly 90% observed a single time. The chain carries TRBV27 and TRBJ2-5; 11 nucleotides line up with TRBD1. The receptor comes from an adult with an advanced solid tumor such as melanoma, head and neck, liver or kidney cancer. Sequenced material: CD4+ or CD8+ T cells sorted from blood, taken in a trial of the OX40 agonist ivuxolimab. CDR3 loop: CASSSGTGGETQYF. DNA of the CDR3: TGTGCCAGCAGTTCCGGGACAGGGGGAGAGACCCAGTACTTC.